Listed here are 5 T cell receptor beta chains from one sample, sequenced in a study of cytomegalovirus exposure and HLA in healthy donors. PCR used 60 Vbeta primers and 13 Jbeta primers. Clones were sequenced by immunoSEQ multiplex PCR, and TCRdb holds only the in-frame ones, with some missing. This sample has over 110,000 clones, with under 90% found just once. The sample consisted of PBMCs. These receptor sequences come from a male donor in good health and CMV-seronegative.

The rearrangement links TRBV6-5 to TRBJ2-1; D is ambiguous. Germline-derived CDR1 and CDR2 are MNHEY and SVGAGI. This CDR3 has 14 residues. V was trimmed by 2 bases and J by 9 bases, leaving 14 bases between them. The CDR3 nucleotides read TGTGCCAGCAGTTACGCCACTCCAGGCAGTGAGCAGTTCTTC. Encoded protein: CASSYATPGSEQFF.

The chain combines TRBV7-2 with TRBJ2-3; unclear D gene. The germline V and J ends were trimmed by 4 bases and 3 bases, with 11 bases remaining between them. The V gene's germline CDR1 is SGHTA and CDR2 FQGNSA. This CDR3 is built from 14 residues. The CDR3 nucleotides read TGTGCCAGCAGCTATGCCCGGCGGACAGATACGCAGTATTTT. It is translated as CASSYARRTDTQYF.

The chain employs TRBV30 and TRBJ1-5; D uncertain. The CDR3 is 14 amino acids. The V gene's germline CDR1 is GTSNPN and CDR2 SVGIG (reference sequence). With 1 base removed from V and 4 bases from J, the gap between germline ends came to 11 bases. CDR3 in DNA: TGTGCCTGGAGTGCCCTACAGCCAAATCAGCCCCAGCATTTT. Protein: CAWSALQPNQPQHF. Drawing the rest from reference TRBV30 and TRBJ1-5, the complete variable domain is SQTIHQWPATLVQPVGSPLSLECTVEGTSNPNLYWYRQAAGRGLQLLFYSVGIGQISSEVPQNLSASRPQDRQFILSSKKLLLSDSGFYLCAWSALQPNQPQHFGDGTRLSIL.

This clone is medium-sized by share. The same CDR3 is also encoded by other DNA sequences in this sample. V is TRBV19 and J is TRBJ2-7; 7 bases agree with TRBD1. Germline trimming cut 6 bases from V and 3 bases from J; bases unmatched to any gene: 2. Germline-derived CDR1 and CDR2 are LNHDA and SQIVND (reference sequence). The CDR3 has 12 residues. CDR3: CASSGDSYEQYF. For the CDR3, the DNA is TGTGCCAGTAGCGGGGACAGCTACGAGCAGTACTTC.

The count of this clone is one. The chain is built from TRBV6-6 and TRBJ2-3; TRBD2 is a possible D gene (5 bases). Germline CDR1 and CDR2: MNHNY and SVGAGI (reference sequence). The length of the CDR3 is 14 residues. CDR3 sequence reads: CVSHGGFSTDTQYF. CDR3 sequence (DNA): TGTGTATCCCACGGCGGGTTTAGCACAGATACGCAGTATTTT.